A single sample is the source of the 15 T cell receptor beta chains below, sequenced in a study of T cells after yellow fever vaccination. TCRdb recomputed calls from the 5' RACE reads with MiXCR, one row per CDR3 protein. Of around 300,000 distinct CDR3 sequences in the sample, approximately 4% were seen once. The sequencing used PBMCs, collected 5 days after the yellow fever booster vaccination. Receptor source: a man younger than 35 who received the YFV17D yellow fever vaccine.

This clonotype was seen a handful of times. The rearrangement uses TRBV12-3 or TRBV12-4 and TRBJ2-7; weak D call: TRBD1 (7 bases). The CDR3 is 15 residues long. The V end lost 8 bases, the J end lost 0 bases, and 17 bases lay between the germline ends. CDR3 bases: TGTGCCAGCCCTGGCGGGACAGCTAGCTCCTACGAGCAGTACTTC. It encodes CASPGGTASSYEQYF.

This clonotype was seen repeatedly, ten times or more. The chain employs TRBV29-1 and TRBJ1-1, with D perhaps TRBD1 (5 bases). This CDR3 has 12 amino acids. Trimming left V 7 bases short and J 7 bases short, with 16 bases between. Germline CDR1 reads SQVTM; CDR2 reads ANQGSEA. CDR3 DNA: TGCAGCGCCACCGGGACCCCGAATGAAGCTTTCTTT. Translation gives CSATGTPNEAFF.

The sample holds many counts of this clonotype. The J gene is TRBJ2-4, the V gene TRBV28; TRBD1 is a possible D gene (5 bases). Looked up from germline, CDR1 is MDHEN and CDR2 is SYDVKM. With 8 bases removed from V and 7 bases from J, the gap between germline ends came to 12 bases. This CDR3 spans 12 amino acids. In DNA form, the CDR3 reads TGTGCCAGCGGAAGGTCAGGGAACATTCAGTACTTC. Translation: CASGRSGNIQYF.

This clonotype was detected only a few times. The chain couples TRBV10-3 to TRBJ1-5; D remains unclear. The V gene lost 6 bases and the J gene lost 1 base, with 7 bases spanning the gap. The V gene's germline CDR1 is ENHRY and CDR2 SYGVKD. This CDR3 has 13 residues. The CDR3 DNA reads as TGTGCCATCAGAGCCCAGAGCAATCAGCCCCAGCATTTT. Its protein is CAIRAQSNQPQHF.

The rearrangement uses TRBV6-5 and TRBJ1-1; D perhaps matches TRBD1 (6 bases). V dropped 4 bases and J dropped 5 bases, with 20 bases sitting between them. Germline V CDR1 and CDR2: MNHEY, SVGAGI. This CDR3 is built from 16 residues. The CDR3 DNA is TGTGCCAGCAGTTCTCCCGCGACAGGCCCGTGGACTGAAGCTTTCTTT. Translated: CASSSPATGPWTEAFF.

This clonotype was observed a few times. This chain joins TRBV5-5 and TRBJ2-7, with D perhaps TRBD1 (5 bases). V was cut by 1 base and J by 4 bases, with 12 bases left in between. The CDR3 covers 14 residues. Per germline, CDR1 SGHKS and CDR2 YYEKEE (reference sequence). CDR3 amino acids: CASSLSTGVYEQYF. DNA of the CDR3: TGTGCCAGCAGCTTGAGTACAGGCGTATACGAGCAGTACTTC.

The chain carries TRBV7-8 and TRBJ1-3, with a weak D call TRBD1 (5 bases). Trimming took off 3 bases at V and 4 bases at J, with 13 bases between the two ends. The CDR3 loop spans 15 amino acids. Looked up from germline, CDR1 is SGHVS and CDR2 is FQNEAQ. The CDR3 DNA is TGTGCCAGCAGCTTTGGTCAGGGCTCGGGAAACACCATATATTTT. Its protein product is CASSFGQGSGNTIYF.

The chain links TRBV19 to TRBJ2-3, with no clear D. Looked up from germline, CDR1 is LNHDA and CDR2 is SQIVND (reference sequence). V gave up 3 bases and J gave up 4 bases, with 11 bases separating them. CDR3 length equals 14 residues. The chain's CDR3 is CASSISVAADTQYF. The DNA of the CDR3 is TGTGCCAGTAGTATCTCGGTTGCGGCAGATACGCAGTATTTT.

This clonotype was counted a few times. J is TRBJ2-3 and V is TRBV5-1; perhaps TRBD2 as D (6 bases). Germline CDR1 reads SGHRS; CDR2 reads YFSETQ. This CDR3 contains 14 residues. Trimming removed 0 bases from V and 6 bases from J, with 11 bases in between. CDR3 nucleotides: TGCGCCAGCAGCTTGGACGGGGGTTTGGATACGCAGTATTTT. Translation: CASSLDGGLDTQYF.

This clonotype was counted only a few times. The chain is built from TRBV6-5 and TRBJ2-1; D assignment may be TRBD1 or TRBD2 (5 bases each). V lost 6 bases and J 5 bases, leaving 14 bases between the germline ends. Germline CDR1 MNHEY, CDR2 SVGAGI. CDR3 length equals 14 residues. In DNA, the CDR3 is TGTGCCAGCAGCACGGGACCGTCCCACAATGAGCAGTTCTTC. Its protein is CASSTGPSHNEQFF.

This chain's CDR3 is CASSLGSTAKNQETQYF. CDR3 nucleotides: TGTGCCAGCAGCCTAGGTAGTACGGCCAAGAACCAAGAGACCCAGTACTTC. The rearrangement links TRBV7-9 to TRBJ2-5; D not certain. This CDR3 contains 17 residues. Germline lookup yields CDR1 SEHNR and CDR2 FQNEAQ (reference sequence). V shed 5 bases and J shed 0 bases, with 19 bases lying between them.

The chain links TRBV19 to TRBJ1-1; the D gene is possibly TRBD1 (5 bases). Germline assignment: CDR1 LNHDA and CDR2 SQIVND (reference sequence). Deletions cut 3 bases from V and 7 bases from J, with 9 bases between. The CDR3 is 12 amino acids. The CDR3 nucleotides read TGTGCCAGTAGTATGGGGCAGCTTGAAGCTTTCTTT. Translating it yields CASSMGQLEAFF.

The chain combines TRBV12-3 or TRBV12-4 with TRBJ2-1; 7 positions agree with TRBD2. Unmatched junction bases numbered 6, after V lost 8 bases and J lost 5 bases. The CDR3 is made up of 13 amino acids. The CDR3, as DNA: TGTGCCAGCGGCCTGGGGGGGGACAATGAGCAGTTCTTC. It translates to CASGLGGDNEQFF.

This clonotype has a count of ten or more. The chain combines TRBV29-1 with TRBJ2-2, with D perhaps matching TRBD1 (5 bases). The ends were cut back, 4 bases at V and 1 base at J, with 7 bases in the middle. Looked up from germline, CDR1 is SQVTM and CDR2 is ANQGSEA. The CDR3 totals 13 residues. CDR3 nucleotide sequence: TGCAGCGTTGGCCAGGGGAACACCGGGGAGCTGTTTTTT. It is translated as CSVGQGNTGELFF.

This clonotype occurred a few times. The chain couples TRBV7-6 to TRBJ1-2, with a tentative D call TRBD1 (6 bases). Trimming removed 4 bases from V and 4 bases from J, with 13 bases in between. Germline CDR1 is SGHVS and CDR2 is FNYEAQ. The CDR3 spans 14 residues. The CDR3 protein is CASSSTDRSYGYTF. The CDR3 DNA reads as TGTGCCAGCAGCTCCACGGACAGATCCTATGGCTACACCTTC. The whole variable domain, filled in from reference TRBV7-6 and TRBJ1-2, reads GAGVSQSPRYKVTKRGQDVALRCDPISGHVSLYWYRQALGQGPEFLTYFNYEAQQDKSGLPNDRFSAERPEGSISTLTIQRTEQRDSAMYRCASSSTDRSYGYTFGSGTRLTVV.